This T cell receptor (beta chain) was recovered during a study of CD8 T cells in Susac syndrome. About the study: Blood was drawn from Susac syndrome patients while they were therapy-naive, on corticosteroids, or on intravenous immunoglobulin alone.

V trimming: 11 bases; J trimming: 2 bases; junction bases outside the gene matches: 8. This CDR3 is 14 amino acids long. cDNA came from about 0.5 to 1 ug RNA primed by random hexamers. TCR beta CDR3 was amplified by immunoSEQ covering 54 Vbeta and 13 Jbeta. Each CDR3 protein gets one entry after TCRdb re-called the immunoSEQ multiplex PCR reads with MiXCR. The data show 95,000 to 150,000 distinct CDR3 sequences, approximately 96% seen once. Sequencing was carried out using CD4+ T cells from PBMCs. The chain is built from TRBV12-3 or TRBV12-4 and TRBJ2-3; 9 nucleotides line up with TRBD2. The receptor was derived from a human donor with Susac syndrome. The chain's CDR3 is CAVRTSVATDTQYF. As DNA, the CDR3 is TGTGCCGTGCGGACTAGCGTTGCCACAGATACGCAGTATTTT.